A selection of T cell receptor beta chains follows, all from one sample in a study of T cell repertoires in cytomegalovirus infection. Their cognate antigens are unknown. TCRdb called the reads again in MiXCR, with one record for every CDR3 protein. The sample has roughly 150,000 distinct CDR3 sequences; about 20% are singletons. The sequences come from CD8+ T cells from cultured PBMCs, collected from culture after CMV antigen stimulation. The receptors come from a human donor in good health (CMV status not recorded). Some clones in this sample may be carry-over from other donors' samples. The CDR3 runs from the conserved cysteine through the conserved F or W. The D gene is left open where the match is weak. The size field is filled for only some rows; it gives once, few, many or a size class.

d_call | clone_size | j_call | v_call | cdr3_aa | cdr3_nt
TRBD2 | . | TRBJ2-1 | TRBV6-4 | CASSDTGLDLVDEQFF | TGTGCCAGCAGTGACACCGGACTAGATTTGGTCGATGAGCAGTTCTTC
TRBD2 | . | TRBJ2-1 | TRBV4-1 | CASSHEGAGGRNEQFF | TGCGCCAGCAGCCACGAGGGCGCGGGGGGCCGCAATGAGCAGTTCTTC
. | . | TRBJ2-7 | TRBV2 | CASSDRVTYEQYF | TGTGCCAGCAGTGACAGGGTAACCTACGAGCAGTACTTC
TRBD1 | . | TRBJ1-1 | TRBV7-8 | CASSLAQATGSLNTEAFF | TGTGCCAGCAGCTTAGCCCAAGCGACAGGGTCCCTGAACACTGAAGCTTTCTTT
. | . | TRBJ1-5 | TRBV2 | CASSEAAGRVNQPQHF | TGTGCCAGCAGTGAAGCGGCGGGCCGGGTGAATCAGCCCCAGCATTTT
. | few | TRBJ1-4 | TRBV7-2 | CASSEIGGANEKLFF | TGTGCCAGCAGCGAAATAGGGGGAGCTAATGAAAAACTGTTTTTT
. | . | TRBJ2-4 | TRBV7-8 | CASSSDPGQPRPNIQYF | TGTGCCAGCAGCTCCGACCCCGGACAGCCTCGACCAAACATTCAGTACTTC
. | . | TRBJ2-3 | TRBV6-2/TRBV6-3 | CASSGPLRSTDTQYF | TGTGCCAGCAGTGGCCCTTTGCGGTCCACAGATACGCAGTATTTT
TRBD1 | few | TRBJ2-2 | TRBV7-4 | CASRHRDRALITNTGELFF | TGTGCCAGCAGACACCGGGACAGGGCCCTTATTACGAACACCGGGGAGCTGTTTTTT
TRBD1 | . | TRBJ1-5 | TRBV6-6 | CASNLQGEIQPQHF | TGTGCCAGCAACCTTCAGGGGGAGATTCAGCCCCAGCATTTT
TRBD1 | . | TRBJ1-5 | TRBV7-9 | CASSRGQASNQPQHF | TGTGCCAGCAGCCGCGGACAGGCGAGCAATCAGCCCCAGCATTTT
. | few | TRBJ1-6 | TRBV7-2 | CASSTRPLPNSPLHF | TGTGCCAGCAGCACCCGACCTTTACCGAATTCACCCCTCCACTTT
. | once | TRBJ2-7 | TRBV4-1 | CASSQEVGYEQYF | TGCGCCAGCAGCCAAGAAGTAGGCTACGAGCAGTACTTC
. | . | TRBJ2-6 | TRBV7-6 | CASSYMGGLTTHSGANVLTF | TGTGCCAGCAGCTATATGGGGGGTCTAACTACTCACTCTGGGGCCAACGTCCTGACTTTC
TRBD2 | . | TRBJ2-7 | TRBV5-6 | CASSLRLAEQYF | TGTGCCAGCAGCTTGAGACTAGCCGAGCAGTACTTC
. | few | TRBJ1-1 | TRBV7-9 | CASSYGQIYTEAFF | TGTGCCAGCAGTTACGGACAGATTTACACTGAAGCTTTCTTT
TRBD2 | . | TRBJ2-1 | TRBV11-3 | CASSALPAGGSYNEQFF | TGTGCCAGCAGCGCCCTCCCGGCGGGGGGGTCGTACAATGAGCAGTTCTTC